These 24 T cell receptor beta chains share one sample of origin, sequenced in a study of control samples from healthy donors and cancer patients. The data were produced by immunoSEQ multiplex PCR, yet TCRdb's version contains in-frame clones alone and is incomplete. Among about 410,000 clones listed, around 90% were seen once. Sample: PBMCs. These receptors came from a man in his forties with head and neck cancer.

The chain links TRBV5-4 to TRBJ2-1; 10 bases map to TRBD2. The junction had 7 bases not matched to a gene; V was cut back by 3 bases and J by 4 bases. Germline V gene lookup returns CDR1 SGHNT and CDR2 YYREEE (reference sequence). The CDR3 is 16 residues long. CDR3 DNA: TGTGCCAGCAGCTCGCCCGGGACTAGCGTTTACAATGAGCAGTTCTTC. The encoded protein is CASSSPGTSVYNEQFF.

The chain has TRBV2 and TRBJ1-2; D possibly corresponds to TRBD1 (6 bases). V shed 7 bases and J shed 5 bases, with 17 bases lying between them. Germline V gene lookup returns CDR1 SNHLY and CDR2 FYNNEI. CDR3 length equals 14 residues. CDR3 DNA sequence: TGTGCCAGCACTGGGGGGGCAGGGCGATATGGCTACACCTTC. It codes for CASTGGAGRYGYTF.

The rearrangement links TRBV7-2 to TRBJ1-6, with D tentatively TRBD1 (6 bases). CDR1 is SGHTA, CDR2 FQGNSA, per germline. V shed 1 base and J shed 14 bases, with 12 bases lying between them. The CDR3 sequence is 13 residues long. The CDR3 nucleotides are TGTGCCAGCAGCTTAGGAACAGGGACGACCCTCCACTTT. Translation gives CASSLGTGTTLHF.

The J gene is TRBJ2-1, the V gene TRBV4-1; 11 bases line up with TRBD2. J was trimmed by 0 bases and V by 4 bases; bases with no gene match: 2. Germline V gene sequence: CDR1 MGHRA, CDR2 YSYEKL. This CDR3 is built from 16 residues. The CDR3 sequence: CASSRSGGASYNEQFF. DNA of the CDR3: TGCGCCAGCAGCCGTAGCGGGGGGGCCTCCTACAATGAGCAGTTCTTC.

The chain recombines TRBV28 with TRBJ1-2; 8 positions match TRBD1. J gave up 4 bases and V 11 bases, and 9 bases lay outside the gene matches. The CDR3 is 13 amino acids. The germline V gene has CDR1 MDHEN and CDR2 SYDVKM. The chain's CDR3 is CAGGQGISYGYTF. The CDR3 DNA is TGTGCCGGCGGACAGGGAATTTCCTATGGCTACACCTTC.

This clone was found a few times. This chain joins TRBV9 and TRBJ2-7, with 8 bases lining up with TRBD1. The V gene's germline CDR1 is SGDLS and CDR2 YYNGEE. The CDR3 covers 16 residues. The ends lost 2 bases at V and 5 bases at J; junction bases unmatched: 12. The CDR3 spells CASSVHLQGARNEQYF. For the CDR3, the DNA is TGTGCCAGCAGCGTTCATCTCCAGGGGGCGCGGAACGAGCAGTACTTC.

The chain carries TRBV7-2 and TRBJ2-2; a possible D gene is TRBD1 (5 bases). V was cut by 2 bases and J by 0 bases, with 7 bases left in between. Looked up from germline, CDR1 is SGHTA and CDR2 is FQGNSA. The CDR3 sequence is 15 residues long. The CDR3 loop reads CASSLIGANTGELFF. The CDR3 DNA follows: TGTGCCAGCAGCTTAATAGGGGCGAACACCGGGGAGCTGTTTTTT. Combining the CDR3 with reference TRBV7-2 and TRBJ2-2 gives the whole variable domain GAGVSQSPSNKVTEKGKDVELRCDPISGHTALYWYRQSLGQGLEFLIYFQGNSAPDKSGLPSDRFSAERTGGSVSTLTIQRTQQEDSAVYLCASSLIGANTGELFFGEGSRLTVL.

The gene calls are TRBV6-5 and TRBJ2-3, with 9 bases lining up with TRBD2. Germline V gene sequence: CDR1 MNHEY, CDR2 SVGAGI. The junction had 8 bases not matched to a gene; V was cut back by 6 bases and J by 4 bases. This CDR3 has 15 amino acids. CDR3 bases: TGTGCCAGCAGCATAAGCGGGGGGCGGCCAGATACGCAGTATTTT. Translating gives CASSISGGRPDTQYF.

The genes are TRBV30 and TRBJ2-2; tentatively, D is TRBD1 or TRBD2 (5 bases each). CDR1 is GTSNPN and CDR2 is SVGIG in the germline V gene (reference sequence). The length of the CDR3 is 18 residues. Trimming removed 1 base at V and 4 bases at J, with 22 bases between. The CDR3 region is CAWSARGMTSGRTGELFF. CDR3 nucleotides: TGTGCCTGGAGTGCCCGTGGAATGACGTCGGGGCGCACCGGGGAGCTGTTTTTT. Together with reference TRBV30 and TRBJ2-2, the CDR3 gives the full variable domain: SQTIHQWPATLVQPVGSPLSLECTVEGTSNPNLYWYRQAAGRGLQLLFYSVGIGQISSEVPQNLSASRPQDRQFILSSKKLLLSDSGFYLCAWSARGMTSGRTGELFFGEGSRLTVL.

This chain joins TRBV19 and TRBJ2-2; 11 bases are a match to TRBD2. The V gene end was trimmed by 7 bases and the J gene end by 6 bases; junction bases not matched to a gene: 4. This CDR3 contains 14 residues. The germline gives CDR1 LNHDA, CDR2 SQIVND (reference sequence). CDR3 in amino acids: CASIGTSGPGELFF. In DNA, the CDR3 is TGTGCCAGTATCGGGACTAGCGGTCCCGGGGAGCTGTTTTTT.

The V call is TRBV12-3 or TRBV12-4, the J call TRBJ2-7; possible D gene TRBD1, 5 bases. V lost 1 base, J lost 6 bases, and 7 bases lay in between. The CDR3 is 12 residues long. CDR3 bases: TGTGCCAGCAGTTTAGGCAGGGCCGAGCAGTACTTC. It is translated as CASSLGRAEQYF.

The chain recombines TRBV9 with TRBJ2-3; D gene ambiguous. V lost 3 bases, J lost 5 bases, and 13 bases lay in between. Germline V lookup: CDR1 SGDLS, CDR2 YYNGEE. CDR3 length equals 14 residues. CDR3 region: CASSDLSGEDTQYF. The CDR3 region has the DNA TGTGCCAGCAGCGATCTGTCTGGGGAAGATACGCAGTATTTT.

This rearrangement joins TRBV3-1 (or the pseudogene TRBV3-2) to TRBJ2-7; 8 nucleotides match TRBD1. J gave up 3 bases and V 5 bases, and 12 bases lay outside the gene matches. Germline V gene lookup returns CDR1 LGHDT and CDR2 YNNKEL (reference sequence). This CDR3 has 16 amino acids. Here the CDR3 DNA reads TGTGCCAGCAGCGACACCCCGGGACAGGTCCTCTACGAGCAGTACTTC. Translation gives CASSDTPGQVLYEQYF.

Only one count was recorded for this clone. The V call is TRBV18, the J call TRBJ2-1; D unclear. CDR3 size: 14 residues. Trimming pared 3 bases from V and 6 bases from J, leaving 12 bases between. The germline gives CDR1 KGHSH, CDR2 LQKENI. The CDR3 sequence is CASSPISRINEQFF. DNA for the CDR3: TGTGCCAGCTCACCGATCAGCCGAATCAATGAGCAGTTCTTC.

The V call is TRBV6-2 or TRBV6-3, the J call TRBJ2-3, with 7 bases aligning to TRBD1. The CDR3 contains 15 residues. Trimming took 6 bases from V and 0 from J; bases not matched to a gene: 6. CDR1 and CDR2 (germline): MNHEY, SVGEGT. The CDR3 nucleotides read TGTGCCAGCAGCGCCCGACAGGGTAGCACAGATACGCAGTATTTT. As protein: CASSARQGSTDTQYF.

The rearrangement links TRBV2 to TRBJ2-3; D ambiguous. The germline V gene encodes CDR1 SNHLY and CDR2 FYNNEI. CDR3 length: 13 residues. Trimming cost V 3 bases and J 2 bases, with 6 bases left between them. The CDR3 DNA reads TGTGCCAGCAGTGACCGGTACACAGATACGCAGTATTTT. It yields the protein CASSDRYTDTQYF.

The chain joins TRBV29-1 to TRBJ2-7, with 7 bases identical to TRBD1. The V and J ends lost 3 bases and 2 bases, in that order; junction bases with no gene match: 1. Germline V gene data show CDR1 as SQVTM and CDR2 as ANQGSEA. The CDR3 totals 12 residues. The CDR3 sequence: CSVEGQTYEQYF. In DNA, the CDR3 is TGCAGCGTTGAGGGACAGACCTACGAGCAGTACTTC.

This sequence joins TRBV19 and TRBJ2-5, with D possibly being TRBD1 (5 bases). V was trimmed by 4 bases and J by 1 base, leaving 7 bases between them. This CDR3 spans 13 amino acids. The germline V gene has CDR1 LNHDA and CDR2 SQIVND (reference sequence). CDR3 DNA: TGTGCCAGTAGTAGGGGCAGCCAAGAGACCCAGTACTTC. Translation: CASSRGSQETQYF.

The chain uses TRBV4-1 and TRBJ2-6; 12 nucleotides match TRBD2. The trim removed 4 bases at V and 0 bases at J, leaving 10 bases unmatched. This CDR3 has 20 amino acids. Germline V lookup: CDR1 MGHRA, CDR2 YSYEKL. DNA for the CDR3: TGCGCCAGCAGCCTCGACAGGGGACTAGCGGGCCGCTCTGGGGCCAACGTCCTGACTTTC. Its protein product is CASSLDRGLAGRSGANVLTF.

The chain is built from TRBV14 and TRBJ2-7; D ambiguous. This CDR3 region has 12 residues. Germline values: CDR1 SGHDN, CDR2 FVKESK. Trimming shortened V by 6 bases and J by 3 bases, and 9 bases separated the two germline ends. The chain's CDR3 is CASRSSGYEQYF. CDR3 nucleotide sequence: TGTGCCAGCAGGTCCAGTGGCTACGAGCAGTACTTC.

As for this clone: The junction differs from germline at one of its ends, possibly a read error. The chain uses TRBV10-1 and TRBJ2-7; no reliable D call. Germline V CDR1 and CDR2: WNHNN, SYGVQD (reference sequence). The CDR3 sequence is 13 residues long. The chain's CDR3 is CASSEFGGTPIVF. DNA of the CDR3: TGCGCCAGCAGTGAGTTCGGCGGAACTCCCATCGTCTTC.

The chain joins TRBV29-1 to TRBJ1-2; D is perhaps TRBD1 (5 bases). The CDR3 loop spans 14 amino acids. Looked up from germline, CDR1 is SQVTM and CDR2 is ANQGSEA. The chain's CDR3 is CSALGDGANYGYTF. The CDR3 DNA is TGCAGTGCTCTGGGGGACGGAGCTAACTATGGCTACACCTTC.

The rearrangement links TRBV11-2 to TRBJ2-3; the D gene is possibly TRBD2 (6 bases). Trimming removed 4 bases from V and 3 bases from J, with 11 bases in between. The CDR3 sequence is 14 residues long. Per germline, CDR1 SGHAT and CDR2 FQNNGV. This CDR3 reads CASSSSGRTDTQYF. CDR3 bases: TGTGCCAGCAGCTCAAGTGGGAGGACAGATACGCAGTATTTT.

The J gene is TRBJ1-4, the V gene TRBV11-2; the D gene is possibly TRBD1 (6 bases). V lost 5 bases and J 8 bases, leaving 15 bases between the germline ends. This CDR3 has 14 amino acids. Germline CDR1 reads SGHAT; CDR2 reads FQNNGV. DNA of the CDR3: TGTGCCAGCAGCCGTGGACAGCCATCAGAAAAACTGTTTTTT. Translated, it gives CASSRGQPSEKLFF.